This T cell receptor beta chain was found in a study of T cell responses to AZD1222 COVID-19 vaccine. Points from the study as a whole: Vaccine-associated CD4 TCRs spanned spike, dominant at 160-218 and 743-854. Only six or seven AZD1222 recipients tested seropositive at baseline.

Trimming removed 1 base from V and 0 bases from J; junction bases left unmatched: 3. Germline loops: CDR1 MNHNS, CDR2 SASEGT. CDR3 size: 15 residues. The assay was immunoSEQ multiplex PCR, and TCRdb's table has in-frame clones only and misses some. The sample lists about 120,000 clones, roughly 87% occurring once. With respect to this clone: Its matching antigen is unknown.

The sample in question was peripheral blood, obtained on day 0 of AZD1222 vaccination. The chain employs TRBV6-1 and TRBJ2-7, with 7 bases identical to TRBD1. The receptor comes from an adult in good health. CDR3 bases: TGTGCCAGCAGTGAAGGGTGGGACAGCTCCTACGAGCAGTACTTC. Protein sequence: CASSEGWDSSYEQYF.